These 28 T cell receptor beta chains came from one sample sequenced in a study of technical replicates of blood from a few donors. Produced via immunoSEQ multiplex PCR; TCRdb's table is partial and in-frame only. The sample consists of about 61,000 clones, more than 95% of them appearing once. The sample comprised T cells isolated from PBMCs. The receptors shown here come from a human donor in good health.

This clone was counted a single time. The chain is built from TRBV10-2 and TRBJ2-7; the D gene is possibly TRBD2 (5 bases). Germline loops: CDR1 WSHSY, CDR2 SAAADI. This CDR3 has 13 amino acids. V was clipped by 3 bases and J by 7 bases, with 13 bases between them. CDR3 amino acids: CASSDVRAGEQYF. In nucleotides, the CDR3 is TGCGCCAGCAGTGATGTGAGGGCTGGTGAGCAGTACTTC.

The V call is TRBV29-1, the J call TRBJ2-3, with 7 bases aligning to TRBD2. V dropped 3 bases and J dropped 3; count of bases not matched to a gene: 6. The CDR3 is 14 amino acids. Germline-derived CDR1 and CDR2 are SQVTM and ANQGSEA. Here the CDR3 DNA reads TGCAGCGTTGATGCGGGAGTAGAGACAGATACGCAGTATTTT. Translating it yields CSVDAGVETDTQYF.

This sequence joins TRBV27 and TRBJ2-2; 9 nucleotides match TRBD2. Germline values: CDR1 MNHEY, CDR2 SMNVEV (reference sequence). J was trimmed by 9 bases and V by 4 bases; bases with no gene match: 9. The CDR3 contains 15 residues. CDR3 region: CASSSGTSFYRELFF. The CDR3, as DNA: TGTGCCAGCAGTTCAGGGACTAGCTTTTACCGGGAGCTGTTTTTT.

The chain employs TRBV2 and TRBJ2-7, with D maybe TRBD1 (5 bases). The CDR3 extends over 17 amino acids. Trimming cost V 7 bases and J 2 bases, with 24 bases left between them. Germline CDR1 reads SNHLY; CDR2 reads FYNNEI. The CDR3 spells CASNVNRQTGSTYEQYF. CDR3 in DNA: TGTGCCAGCAACGTCAATCGACAAACAGGTTCCACCTACGAGCAGTACTTC.

The chain employs TRBV7-9 and TRBJ1-1; no firm D call. The CDR3 covers 13 residues. CDR1 SEHNR and CDR2 FQNEAQ come from the germline V gene (reference sequence). V lost 6 bases and J lost 6, with 14 bases in between. As DNA, the CDR3 is TGTGCCAGCAGTTACAGCAGCGGCCCTGAAGCTTTCTTT. Its protein product is CASSYSSGPEAFF.

The chain recombines TRBV5-4 with TRBJ1-1, with 7 nucleotides matching TRBD1. The germline V gene encodes CDR1 SGHNT and CDR2 YYREEE (reference sequence). The CDR3 loop spans 13 amino acids. V shed 0 bases and J 7 bases; nucleotides not matched to a gene: 3. The CDR3 nucleotides are TGTGCCAGCAGCTTGGGGCAGGGGGATGAAGCTTTCTTT. This encodes CASSLGQGDEAFF.

This sequence joins TRBV19 and TRBJ1-2; 11 bases match TRBD1. Germline trimming cut 5 bases from V and 6 bases from J; bases unmatched to any gene: 17. Germline loops: CDR1 LNHDA, CDR2 SQIVND (reference sequence). The CDR3 runs 18 residues. The CDR3: CASSPGQGATMRANGYTF. The CDR3 bases are TGTGCCAGTAGTCCAGGACAGGGGGCAACGATGCGAGCCAATGGCTACACCTTC.

The chain has TRBV25-1 and TRBJ1-2; 10 bases map to TRBD1. Germline trimming cut 2 bases from V and 3 bases from J; bases unmatched to any gene: 12. The CDR3 runs 18 residues. Germline V gene sequence: CDR1 MGHDK, CDR2 SYGVNS. CDR3 sequence reads: CASSEAPTGGAADYGYTF. The CDR3 nucleotides read TGTGCCAGCAGTGAAGCCCCGACAGGGGGCGCGGCTGACTATGGCTACACCTTC.

This chain joins TRBV5-1 and TRBJ2-2; TRBD2 might be the D (5 bases). V lost 5 bases to trimming and J lost 8 bases, with 16 bases between them. CDR3 length: 14 amino acids. Germline CDR1 is SGHRS and CDR2 is YFSETQ. CDR3 loop: CASRLNTPGGELFF. The DNA of the CDR3 is TGCGCCAGCAGACTTAATACCCCGGGGGGGGAGCTGTTTTTT.

This clone was seen once. The V gene is TRBV5-1, the J gene TRBJ2-7, with 7 bases identical to TRBD1. The CDR3 loop spans 16 amino acids. Germline trimming cut 2 bases from V and 1 base from J; bases unmatched to any gene: 9. Germline CDR1 reads SGHRS; CDR2 reads YFSETQ. The CDR3 sequence is CASSLATGQPSYEQYF. DNA for the CDR3: TGCGCCAGCAGCTTAGCCACGGGACAGCCTTCCTACGAGCAGTACTTC.

The V call is TRBV9, the J call TRBJ1-2; 10 bases map to TRBD1. The CDR3 contains 13 residues. Germline values: CDR1 SGDLS, CDR2 YYNGEE. With 4 bases clipped from V and 8 bases from J, the junction kept 5 bases outside the gene matches. CDR3 residues: CASSPGDRGGYTF. The CDR3 DNA reads as TGTGCCAGCAGCCCTGGGGACAGGGGCGGCTACACCTTC.

V usage is TRBV5-1 and J usage is TRBJ2-5; 7 bases are shared with TRBD1. The junction had 5 bases not matched to a gene; V was cut back by 4 bases and J by 2 bases. Germline V gene sequence: CDR1 SGHRS, CDR2 YFSETQ. This CDR3 comprises 14 residues. This chain's CDR3 is CASSEPGQQETQYF. The CDR3, as DNA: TGCGCCAGCAGCGAGCCGGGACAGCAAGAGACCCAGTACTTC.

This clone has just one count. This chain uses TRBV18 with TRBJ1-2, with 7 positions matching TRBD1. The CDR3 is made up of 18 amino acids. J gave up 0 bases and V 3 bases, and 13 bases lay outside the gene matches. Germline-derived CDR1 and CDR2 are KGHSH and LQKENI. CDR3 sequence (DNA): TGTGCCAGCTCACCTGCCGGGACAGTTGCTCTAGCTAACTATGGCTACACCTTC. It yields the protein CASSPAGTVALANYGYTF.

The V call is TRBV18, the J call TRBJ2-7; maybe TRBD1 (5 bases). Germline CDR1 is KGHSH and CDR2 is LQKENI. The CDR3 loop spans 13 amino acids. The germline V and J ends were trimmed by 2 bases and 1 base, with 6 bases remaining between them. The DNA for the CDR3 is TGTGCCAGCTCACCAGCAGGGTCCTACGAGCAGTACTTC. It codes for CASSPAGSYEQYF.

The rearrangement links TRBV5-1 to TRBJ2-3, with 8 bases that match TRBD1. The V and J ends lost 7 bases and 3 bases, in that order; junction bases with no gene match: 7. This CDR3 region has 14 residues. CDR1 is SGHRS and CDR2 is YFSETQ in the germline V gene. The chain's CDR3 is CASQNRGETDTQYF. Written as DNA, the CDR3 is TGCGCCAGCCAAAACAGGGGGGAGACAGATACGCAGTATTTT.

The chain uses TRBV9 and TRBJ1-2; unclear D gene. Germline values: CDR1 SGDLS, CDR2 YYNGEE. The CDR3 is 14 residues long. Trimming left V 0 bases short and J 4 bases short, with 10 bases between. Here the CDR3 reads CASSVDRGPYGYTF. The CDR3 coding sequence is TGTGCCAGCAGCGTAGACCGGGGTCCCTATGGCTACACCTTC.

The gene calls are TRBV7-9 and TRBJ1-2; D possibly corresponds to TRBD1 (6 bases). The V end was cut by 7 bases, the J end by 9 bases, with 18 bases between. Germline V lookup: CDR1 SEHNR, CDR2 FQNEAQ (reference sequence). The CDR3 covers 13 residues. The CDR3 coding sequence is TGTGCCAGCAACCAGGTAACAGGGCGCCGCTACACCTTC. Protein sequence: CASNQVTGRRYTF.

The chain has TRBV11-2 and TRBJ2-5, with D possibly being TRBD2 (7 bases). V dropped 3 bases and J dropped 4 bases, with 18 bases sitting between them. The CDR3 is 16 residues long. Germline values: CDR1 SGHAT, CDR2 FQNNGV. CDR3 nucleotides: TGTGCCAGCAGCTTCGTTAGGGGGAGGGAAGGAGAGACCCAGTACTTC. It encodes CASSFVRGREGETQYF. The full variable domain, its missing parts supplied by reference TRBV11-2 and TRBJ2-5, is EAGVAQSPRYKIIEKRQSVAFWCNPISGHATLYWYQQILGQGPKLLIQFQNNGVVDDSQLPKDRFSAERLKGVDSTLKIQPAKLEDSAVYLCASSFVRGREGETQYFGPGTRLLVL.

The genes are TRBV5-5 and TRBJ2-7, with 9 nucleotides matching TRBD1. This CDR3 region has 15 residues. Germline V gene lookup returns CDR1 SGHKS and CDR2 YYEKEE (reference sequence). The V segment lost 0 bases and the J segment 5 bases; nucleotides outside the gene matches: 6. The CDR3 region has the DNA TGTGCCAGCAGCTTGGCCGGGACAGGGCACAACGAGCAGTACTTC. Protein sequence: CASSLAGTGHNEQYF.

V usage is TRBV6-5 and J usage is TRBJ2-3, with D perhaps TRBD2 (6 bases). Trimming left V 8 bases short and J 9 bases short, with 18 bases between. This CDR3 region has 13 residues. Germline-derived CDR1 and CDR2 are MNHEY and SVGAGI. The CDR3 is CASSSVLSGTQYF. The CDR3 coding sequence is TGTGCCAGCTCATCCGTCCTTAGCGGAACGCAGTATTTT.

The rearrangement uses TRBV5-1 and TRBJ1-4; TRBD1 is a possible D gene (5 bases). The CDR3 extends over 14 amino acids. Germline CDR1 and CDR2: SGHRS and YFSETQ. The V end was cut by 0 bases, the J end by 8 bases, with 11 bases between. Written as DNA, the CDR3 is TGCGCCAGCAGCTTGGTCAGGGCAGGGGAAAAACTGTTTTTT. Translation: CASSLVRAGEKLFF.

CDR3 protein: CSAGPGAGYEQYF. The DNA of the CDR3 is TGCAGCGCCGGTCCGGGCGCGGGTTACGAGCAGTACTTC. The chain has TRBV29-1 and TRBJ2-7; D is possibly TRBD2 (5 bases). CDR1 and CDR2 from the germline V gene are SQVTM and ANQGSEA. V dropped 7 bases and J dropped 4 bases, with 17 bases sitting between them. The CDR3 runs to 13 residues.

The chain recombines TRBV28 with TRBJ2-7; 10 bases are a match to TRBD1. This CDR3 is 16 amino acids long. Germline CDR1 MDHEN, CDR2 SYDVKM. J gave up 1 base and V 6 bases, and 9 bases lay outside the gene matches. The CDR3 loop reads CASRYRGQGMSYEQYF. The CDR3 DNA is TGTGCCAGCAGATACAGGGGACAGGGGATGTCCTACGAGCAGTACTTC.

The V and J genes are TRBV6-6 and TRBJ1-1; D remains unclear. The CDR3 is 11 residues long. V lost 6 bases to trimming and J lost 6 bases, with 8 bases between them. In germline, CDR1 is MNHNY, CDR2 SVGAGI (reference sequence). The CDR3 nucleotides read TGTGCCAGCAGCCCCGGTTCTGAAGCTTTCTTT. Translated: CASSPGSEAFF.

The chain uses TRBV11-3 and TRBJ2-5; 8 nucleotides align to TRBD1. The germline V gene has CDR1 SGHNT and CDR2 YENEEA. V shed 4 bases and J 2 bases; nucleotides not matched to a gene: 6. The CDR3 consists of 15 residues. The CDR3 nucleotides read TGTGCCAGCAGCTCCCCCCGGACAGGGCAAGAGACCCAGTACTTC. This encodes CASSSPRTGQETQYF.

This chain links TRBV5-1 with TRBJ2-1, with D uncertain. Germline V gene lookup returns CDR1 SGHRS and CDR2 YFSETQ. V was trimmed by 4 bases and J by 5 bases, leaving 19 bases between them. CDR3 length equals 16 residues. CDR3 bases: TGCGCCAGCAGCCTGGGCCCGTTGAGCGTCGACAATGAGCAGTTCTTC. As protein: CASSLGPLSVDNEQFF. The full variable domain, completed using reference TRBV5-1 and TRBJ2-1, is KAGVTQTPRYLIKTRGQQVTLSCSPISGHRSVSWYQQTPGQGLQFLFEYFSETQRNKGNFPGRFSGRQFSNSRSEMNVSTLELGDSALYLCASSLGPLSVDNEQFFGPGTRLTVL.

This chain links TRBV6-5 with TRBJ2-5; TRBD2 agrees at 9 bases. Losses at the gene ends were 6 bases for V and 5 bases for J; bases not matched to a gene: 10. CDR1 and CDR2 from the germline V gene are MNHEY and SVGAGI. The CDR3 is made up of 15 amino acids. The CDR3 DNA sequence: TGTGCCAGCAGATCCAGCGGGGGGCTATGGGAGACCCAGTACTTC. Translation gives CASRSSGGLWETQYF.

The chain uses TRBV15 and TRBJ1-4; TRBD1 matches at 9 bases. This CDR3 is built from 18 residues. The germline CDR1 and CDR2 sequences are LNHNV and YYDKDF (reference sequence). Germline trimming cut 5 bases from V and 0 bases from J; bases unmatched to any gene: 10. The CDR3 coding sequence is TGTGCCACCAGCCGGGACAGGGCGCTACTAACAACTAATGAAAAACTGTTTTTT. This encodes CATSRDRALLTTNEKLFF. Variable domain in full (rest from reference TRBV15 and TRBJ1-4): DAMVIQNPRYQVTQFGKPVTLSCSQTLNHNVMYWYQQKSSQAPKLLFHYYDKDFNNEADTPDNFQSRRPNTSFCFLDIRSPGLGDTAMYLCATSRDRALLTTNEKLFFGSGTQLSVL.